These T cell receptor beta chains were read from a single sample in a study of T cells in localized non-small cell lung cancer. Here immunoSEQ multiplex PCR was the method, and the copy in TCRdb shows in-frame clones only, minus some. The sample includes 1,900 or so clones, 24% of them seen just once. The sequenced sample was lung tumor tissue, obtained before any cancer treatment. These receptors originate from a female donor older than 55 with stage II squamous cell lung carcinoma. The CDR3 runs from the conserved cysteine through the conserved F or W. Each record gives: J gene, D gene, V gene, clone size, CDR3 protein, CDR3 DNA. A D gene is named only where the DNA matches it firmly. Size values are once, few and many counts, or a class for expanded clones, and some rows have none.

j_gene: TRBJ2-1; d_gene: NA; v_gene: TRBV18; abundance: NA; CDR3aa: CASTGSYNEQFF; CDR3nt: TGTGCCAGCACGGGCTCCTACAATGAGCAGTTCTTC
j_gene: TRBJ2-1; d_gene: TRBD2; v_gene: TRBV19; abundance: NA; CDR3aa: CASSFLSGGASNNEQFF; CDR3nt: TGTGCCAGTAGTTTCCTTAGCGGGGGGGCCTCAAACAATGAGCAGTTCTTC
j_gene: TRBJ1-1; d_gene: TRBD1; v_gene: TRBV18; abundance: NA; CDR3aa: CASSSGTGRNTEAFF; CDR3nt: TGTGCCAGCTCATCCGGGACAGGAAGAAACACTGAAGCTTTCTTT
j_gene: TRBJ1-4; d_gene: TRBD1; v_gene: TRBV18; abundance: few; CDR3aa: CASSPPGQLNEKLFF; CDR3nt: TGTGCCAGCTCACCCCCGGGACAGCTTAATGAAAAACTGTTTTTT
j_gene: TRBJ2-1; d_gene: NA; v_gene: TRBV11-3; abundance: medium-sized; CDR3aa: CASSLDIRPPYNEQFF; CDR3nt: TGTGCCAGCAGCTTAGATATTCGACCCCCCTACAATGAGCAGTTCTTC
j_gene: TRBJ1-1; d_gene: NA; v_gene: TRBV19; abundance: NA; CDR3aa: CASSPRPNTEAFF; CDR3nt: TGTGCCAGTAGCCCGCGGCCAAACACTGAAGCTTTCTTT
j_gene: TRBJ2-5; d_gene: NA; v_gene: TRBV11-1; abundance: few; CDR3aa: CASSSGQLQETQYF; CDR3nt: TGTGCCAGCAGCTCCGGACAGCTCCAAGAGACCCAGTACTTC
j_gene: TRBJ2-2; d_gene: TRBD2; v_gene: TRBV6-8; abundance: NA; CDR3aa: CASSYRRLSGRITGELFF; CDR3nt: TGTGCCAGCAGTTACCGGAGACTAAGCGGGAGGATTACCGGGGAGCTGTTTTTT
j_gene: TRBJ1-1; d_gene: TRBD1; v_gene: TRBV6-8; abundance: NA; CDR3aa: CASSAWRGQVNTEAFF; CDR3nt: TGTGCCAGCTCCGCCTGGCGAGGACAGGTGAACACTGAAGCTTTCTTT
j_gene: TRBJ1-4; d_gene: NA; v_gene: TRBV28; abundance: once; CDR3aa: CASSLFREKLFF; CDR3nt: TGTGCCAGCAGTTTATTTAGGGAAAAACTGTTTTTT
j_gene: TRBJ1-5; d_gene: NA; v_gene: TRBV11-3; abundance: NA; CDR3aa: CASSLEGDGNQPQHF; CDR3nt: TGTGCCAGCAGCTTAGAAGGGGATGGCAATCAGCCCCAGCATTTT
j_gene: TRBJ1-4; d_gene: TRBD1; v_gene: TRBV14; abundance: NA; CDR3aa: CASSPDRGLEKLFF; CDR3nt: TGTGCCAGCAGCCCGGACAGGGGGCTCGAAAAACTGTTTTTT
j_gene: TRBJ1-6; d_gene: NA; v_gene: TRBV28; abundance: NA; CDR3aa: CASSTHRDASPLHF; CDR3nt: TGTGCCAGCAGTACCCACAGGGATGCTTCACCCCTCCACTTT
j_gene: TRBJ2-1; d_gene: TRBD2; v_gene: TRBV15; abundance: NA; CDR3aa: CATSRERSSGEDEQFF; CDR3nt: TGTGCCACCAGCAGAGAAAGGTCTAGCGGAGAAGATGAGCAGTTCTTC
j_gene: TRBJ2-3; d_gene: TRBD2; v_gene: TRBV30; abundance: NA; CDR3aa: CACSRGADTQYF; CDR3nt: TGTGCCTGTTCCCGGGGGGCAGATACGCAGTATTTT
j_gene: TRBJ1-1; d_gene: NA; v_gene: TRBV10-2; abundance: large; CDR3aa: CATQAEMNTEAFF; CDR3nt: TGCGCCACCCAGGCGGAGATGAACACTGAAGCTTTCTTT
j_gene: TRBJ2-1; d_gene: TRBD1; v_gene: TRBV18; abundance: NA; CDR3aa: CASSLGQGIGNEQFF; CDR3nt: TGTGCCAGCTCACTGGGACAGGGAATTGGCAATGAGCAGTTCTTC
j_gene: TRBJ2-1; d_gene: NA; v_gene: TRBV29-1; abundance: NA; CDR3aa: CSVEGSGNSYNEQFF; CDR3nt: TGCAGCGTTGAAGGTTCCGGGAACTCCTACAATGAGCAGTTCTTC
j_gene: TRBJ1-2; d_gene: TRBD1; v_gene: TRBV11-3; abundance: few; CDR3aa: CASSSGSRTGSGYTF; CDR3nt: TGTGCCAGCAGCTCCGGATCTCGGACAGGGAGTGGCTACACCTTC
j_gene: TRBJ2-1; d_gene: NA; v_gene: TRBV10-1; abundance: once; CDR3aa: CATTGYNEQFF; CDR3nt: TGCGCCACTACAGGGTACAATGAGCAGTTCTTC
j_gene: TRBJ2-1; d_gene: NA; v_gene: TRBV12-5; abundance: NA; CDR3aa: CASGLGQSSYNEQFF; CDR3nt: TGTGCTAGTGGTTTGGGACAGAGCTCCTACAATGAGCAGTTCTTC
j_gene: TRBJ2-7; d_gene: TRBD2; v_gene: TRBV30; abundance: NA; CDR3aa: CAWSPYRGAGGGNEQYF; CDR3nt: TGTGCCTGGAGTCCTTACCGGGGGGCGGGAGGTGGAAACGAGCAGTACTTC